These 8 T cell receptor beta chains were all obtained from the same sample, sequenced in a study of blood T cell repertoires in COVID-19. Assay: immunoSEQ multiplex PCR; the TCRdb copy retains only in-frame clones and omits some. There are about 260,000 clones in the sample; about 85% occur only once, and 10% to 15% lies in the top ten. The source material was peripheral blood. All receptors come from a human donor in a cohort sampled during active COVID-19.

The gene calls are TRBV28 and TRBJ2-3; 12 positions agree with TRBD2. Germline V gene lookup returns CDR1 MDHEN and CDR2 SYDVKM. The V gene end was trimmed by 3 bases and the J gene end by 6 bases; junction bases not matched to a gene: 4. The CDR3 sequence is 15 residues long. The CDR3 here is CASSFGTSGWDTQYF. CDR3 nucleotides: TGTGCCAGCAGTTTTGGGACTAGCGGGTGGGATACGCAGTATTTT.

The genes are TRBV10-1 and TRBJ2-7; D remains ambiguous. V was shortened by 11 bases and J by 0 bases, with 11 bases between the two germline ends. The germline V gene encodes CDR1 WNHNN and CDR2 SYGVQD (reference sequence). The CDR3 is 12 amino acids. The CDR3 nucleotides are TGCGCCGACCGGGTAGTCTCCTACGAGCAGTACTTC. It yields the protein CADRVVSYEQYF.

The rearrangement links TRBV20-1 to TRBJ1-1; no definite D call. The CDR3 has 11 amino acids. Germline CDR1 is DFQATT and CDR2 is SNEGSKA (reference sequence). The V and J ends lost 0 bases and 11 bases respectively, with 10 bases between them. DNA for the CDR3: TGCAGTGCTAGAGATTTTCCGGAGGCTTTCTTT. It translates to CSARDFPEAFF.

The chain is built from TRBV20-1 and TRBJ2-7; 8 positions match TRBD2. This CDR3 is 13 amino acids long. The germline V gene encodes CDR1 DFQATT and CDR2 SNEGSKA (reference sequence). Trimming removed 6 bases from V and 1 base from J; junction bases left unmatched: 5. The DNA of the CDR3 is TGCAGTGCCAGTAGCGGGAAGTCCTACGAGCAGTACTTC. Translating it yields CSASSGKSYEQYF.

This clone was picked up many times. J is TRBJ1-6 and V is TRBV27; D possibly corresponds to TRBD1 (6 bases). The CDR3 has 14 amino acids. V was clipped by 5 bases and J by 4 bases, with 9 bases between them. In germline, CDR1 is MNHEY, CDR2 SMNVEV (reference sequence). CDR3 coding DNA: TGTGCCAGCAGTGTACAGGGTTATAATTCACCCCTCCACTTT. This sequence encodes CASSVQGYNSPLHF.

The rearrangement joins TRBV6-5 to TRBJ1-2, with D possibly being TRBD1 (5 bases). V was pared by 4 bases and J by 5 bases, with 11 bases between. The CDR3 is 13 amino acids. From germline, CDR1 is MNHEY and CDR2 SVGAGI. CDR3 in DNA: TGTGCCAGCAGTTCCCTCGACAGTTATGGCTACACCTTC. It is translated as CASSSLDSYGYTF.

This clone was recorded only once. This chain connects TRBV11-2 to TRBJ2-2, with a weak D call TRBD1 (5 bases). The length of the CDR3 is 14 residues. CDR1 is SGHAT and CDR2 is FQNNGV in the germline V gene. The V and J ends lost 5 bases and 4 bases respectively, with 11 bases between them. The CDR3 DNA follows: TGTGCCAGCAGCCCACAGGTTTCCACCGGGGAGCTGTTTTTT. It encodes CASSPQVSTGELFF.

This CDR3 reads CASRNRQGTTDTQYF. CDR3 in DNA: TGTGCCAGCAGGAACCGACAGGGAACCACAGATACGCAGTATTTT. The genes are TRBV6-5 and TRBJ2-3; 7 bases map to TRBD1. Germline trimming cut 6 bases from V and 2 bases from J; bases unmatched to any gene: 8. This CDR3 is 15 amino acids long. Germline V gene lookup returns CDR1 MNHEY and CDR2 SVGAGI.